The 2 T cell receptor beta chains listed next were all sequenced from one sample in a study of blood T cell repertoires in COVID-19. Method: immunoSEQ multiplex PCR; TCRdb's copy keeps in-frame clones and lacks some. The sample consists of hundreds of thousands of clones, roughly 87% of them appearing once. The specimen was peripheral blood. The receptors originated from a human donor in a cohort sampled during active COVID-19.

This clone has a handful of counts. The chain recombines TRBV18 with TRBJ1-1; possible D gene TRBD1, 6 bases. The germline CDR1 and CDR2 sequences are KGHSH and LQKENI. The CDR3 runs to 14 residues. Between the trimmed V and J ends, which lost 5 bases and 5 bases, there was a span of 15 bases. The chain's CDR3 is CASSSRGLRTEAFF. CDR3 DNA: TGTGCCAGCTCAAGCAGGGGTTTGAGAACTGAAGCTTTCTTT.

This rearrangement joins TRBV28 to TRBJ2-1; 13 nucleotides agree with TRBD2. Germline V gene sequence: CDR1 MDHEN, CDR2 SYDVKM. The trim removed 8 bases at V and 4 bases at J, leaving 5 bases unmatched. The CDR3 consists of 15 residues. CDR3 residues: CASGPGLAGYNEQFF. The CDR3 nucleotides are TGTGCCAGCGGACCGGGACTAGCGGGATACAATGAGCAGTTCTTC.